Following are 22 T cell receptor beta chains from one sample sequenced in a study of PD-1 blockade in classical Hodgkin lymphoma. Some clones are missing from TCRdb's copy, which holds only in-frame ones; the method was immunoSEQ multiplex PCR. The table includes around 21,000 clones, more than 75% detected once. The time point here: cycle 4 day 1 (C4D1), after less than 7 weeks of nivolumab. Each of the patients experienced relapse following autologous stem cell transplantation, and their brentuximab vedotin exposure differed. The starting material was peripheral blood mononuclear cells (PBMCs), obtained before the fourth cycle of nivolumab. All receptors come from a human donor with classical Hodgkin lymphoma.

The chain uses TRBV7-2 and TRBJ2-2; TRBD1 aligns across 10 bases. Trimming removed 7 bases from V and 4 bases from J; junction bases left unmatched: 9. The germline gives CDR1 SGHTA, CDR2 FQGNSA. The CDR3 loop spans 16 amino acids. The DNA for the CDR3 is TGTGCCAGCAACCCGACAGGGGGCCCACTCACCGGGGAGCTGTTTTTT. Translating it yields CASNPTGGPLTGELFF.

The genes are TRBV18 and TRBJ1-5; no clear D. Trimming stripped 1 base from V and 1 base from J, with 2 bases between. This CDR3 contains 13 residues. Germline CDR1 KGHSH, CDR2 LQKENI. CDR3 amino acids: CASSPLSNQPQHF. Here the CDR3 DNA reads TGTGCCAGCTCACCACTAAGCAATCAGCCCCAGCATTTT.

The chain has TRBV5-1 and TRBJ1-2; D is undetermined. Germline V gene lookup returns CDR1 SGHRS and CDR2 YFSETQ. This CDR3 has 14 amino acids. The V end lost 2 bases, the J end lost 0 bases, and 8 bases lay between the germline ends. DNA of the CDR3: TGCGCCAGCAGCTTTCGGGATTCTAACTATGGCTACACCTTC. It encodes CASSFRDSNYGYTF.

The genes are TRBV18 and TRBJ1-1, with D uncertain. CDR3 length: 13 amino acids. The V and J ends lost 2 bases and 8 bases respectively, with 12 bases between them. Per the germline V gene, CDR1 is KGHSH and CDR2 is LQKENI. The CDR3 bases are TGTGCCAGCTCACCAAGTGGACTGTGGGAAGCTTTCTTT. Amino acids: CASSPSGLWEAFF.

This clone was seen a single time. The chain has TRBV28 and TRBJ2-6; no firm D call. CDR3 size: 13 residues. Trimming removed 6 bases from V and 2 bases from J, with 5 bases in between. Germline loops: CDR1 MDHEN, CDR2 SYDVKM. The CDR3 sequence: CASSPAGANVLTF. The CDR3 DNA follows: TGTGCCAGCAGCCCCGCTGGGGCCAACGTCCTGACTTTC.

This clone was observed a single time. The chain joins TRBV2 to TRBJ2-7, with TRBD1 matching over 9 bases. The CDR3 consists of 12 residues. V shed 8 bases and J 2 bases; nucleotides not matched to a gene: 1. Germline assignment: CDR1 SNHLY and CDR2 FYNNEI. The CDR3 bases are TGTGCCAGCGGACAGGGGACCTACGAGCAGTACGTC. This sequence encodes CASGQGTYEQYV.

This clone came up a few times. The chain is built from TRBV21-1 and TRBJ1-6; TRBD1 was called by the table and not checked on the DNA. TRBV21-1 represents a pseudogene. This CDR3 spans 14 amino acids. CDR3 in amino acids: CAGFMGLYNSPLHF. The CDR3 nucleotides read TGTGCCGGGTTTATGGGCCTCTATAATTCACCCCTCCACTTT.

This rearrangement joins TRBV5-1 to TRBJ2-3; TRBD1 might be the D (5 bases). Per the germline V gene, CDR1 is SGHRS and CDR2 is YFSETQ. The V gene lost 4 bases and the J gene lost 0 bases, with 9 bases spanning the gap. The CDR3 is made up of 14 amino acids. The chain's CDR3 is CASSEQVSTDTQYF. For the CDR3, the DNA is TGCGCCAGCAGCGAACAGGTTAGCACAGATACGCAGTATTTT.

The chain employs TRBV27 and TRBJ1-5; TRBD1 agrees at 12 bases. Germline lookup yields CDR1 MNHEY and CDR2 SMNVEV (reference sequence). V shed 2 bases and J 0 bases; nucleotides not matched to a gene: 14. CDR3 length: 21 amino acids. Here the CDR3 reads CASSLRGGTGGGIYSNQPQHF. The DNA of the CDR3 is TGTGCCAGCAGTTTACGGGGGGGGACAGGGGGCGGAATTTATAGCAATCAGCCCCAGCATTTT.

The chain combines TRBV5-6 with TRBJ1-1, with D tentatively TRBD1 (5 bases). Per the germline V gene, CDR1 is SGHDT and CDR2 is YYEEEE. With 3 bases removed from V and 1 base from J, the gap between germline ends came to 10 bases. The CDR3 contains 14 residues. The DNA of the CDR3 is TGTGCCAGCAGCTGGCCCAGGGAGAACACTGAAGCTTTCTTT. This translates into CASSWPRENTEAFF.

The gene calls are TRBV2 and TRBJ1-3, with 8 bases lining up with TRBD1. Germline loops: CDR1 SNHLY, CDR2 FYNNEI. This CDR3 has 13 residues. The V segment lost 6 bases and the J segment 2 bases; nucleotides outside the gene matches: 0. The CDR3 DNA reads TGTGCCAGCAGGACAGGGGCTGGAAACACCATATATTTT. This encodes CASRTGAGNTIYF.

The chain is built from TRBV2 and TRBJ1-2, with D perhaps matching TRBD1 (5 bases). The V gene's germline CDR1 is SNHLY and CDR2 FYNNEI. There are 13 residues in the CDR3. V shed 4 bases and J shed 5 bases, with 11 bases lying between them. CDR3 DNA sequence: TGTGCCAGCAGTGGTCGACAGCTATATGGCTACACCTTC. Its protein product is CASSGRQLYGYTF.

The V gene is TRBV21-1, the J gene TRBJ1-3; the table's D gene call, TRBD1, was not cross checked with the DNA. TRBV21-1 is noted as a pseudogene. CDR3 size: 17 residues. The CDR3 sequence is CASSKTRDRDSGNTIYF. CDR3 nucleotides: TGTGCCAGCAGCAAAACTCGGGACAGGGACTCTGGAAACACCATATATTTT.

The gene calls are TRBV19 and TRBJ1-5, with D unresolved. Germline assignment: CDR1 LNHDA and CDR2 SQIVND (reference sequence). CDR3 length: 12 amino acids. Trimming left V 5 bases short and J 6 bases short, with 8 bases between. The CDR3 DNA follows: TGTGCCAGTAGTCTACTGTTTCAGCCCCAGCATTTT. It specifies CASSLLFQPQHF.

In its sample, this clone is medium-sized. V is TRBV4-1 and J is TRBJ1-2, with 7 bases that match TRBD1. This CDR3 has 15 residues. Germline loops: CDR1 MGHRA, CDR2 YSYEKL. The trim removed 2 bases at V and 7 bases at J, leaving 10 bases unmatched. CDR3 DNA: TGCGCCAGCAGCCAATGGGACAGTTTTTCCGCTGGCTACACCTTC. Its protein is CASSQWDSFSAGYTF.

The chain joins TRBV27 to TRBJ1-1, with D maybe TRBD1 (6 bases). Germline V gene data show CDR1 as MNHEY and CDR2 as SMNVEV (reference sequence). The CDR3 has 13 amino acids. The ends were cut back, 3 bases at V and 5 bases at J, with 10 bases in the middle. CDR3 sequence: CASSFVGATEAFF. Here the CDR3 DNA reads TGTGCCAGCAGTTTTGTGGGGGCGACTGAAGCTTTCTTT.

The table lists this clone with a count of one. The chain carries TRBV19 and TRBJ2-2; D is unresolved. There are 11 residues in the CDR3. Germline lookup yields CDR1 LNHDA and CDR2 SQIVND (reference sequence). Trimming removed 9 bases from V and 4 bases from J, with 6 bases in between. CDR3 sequence reads: CASGVTGELFF. For the CDR3, the DNA is TGTGCCAGCGGAGTCACCGGGGAGCTGTTTTTT.

This clone was seen more than once but under ten times. The chain carries TRBV19 and TRBJ1-4; D is undetermined. The germline V gene has CDR1 LNHDA and CDR2 SQIVND (reference sequence). Trimming left V 6 bases short and J 6 bases short, with 11 bases between. The CDR3 loop spans 13 amino acids. The CDR3 nucleotides read TGTGCCAGTAGGGCCGACACCTATGAAAAACTGTTTTTT. This encodes CASRADTYEKLFF.

This chain joins TRBV13 and TRBJ2-2; D uncertain. This CDR3 contains 12 residues. CDR1 and CDR2 (germline): PRHDT, FYEKMQ (reference sequence). V shed 2 bases and J shed 5 bases, with 3 bases lying between them. CDR3: CASSLITGELFF. As DNA, the CDR3 is TGTGCCAGCAGCTTAATAACCGGGGAGCTGTTTTTT.

The rearrangement links TRBV15 to TRBJ1-5, with D tentatively TRBD1 (6 bases). The germline gives CDR1 LNHNV, CDR2 YYDKDF (reference sequence). The V end was cut by 2 bases, the J end by 3 bases, with 11 bases between. The CDR3 has 15 residues. The CDR3 sequence is CATSRPGQLNQPQHF. CDR3 DNA: TGTGCCACCAGCAGACCAGGACAGCTCAATCAGCCCCAGCATTTT. The entire variable domain, with the rest obtained from reference TRBV15 and TRBJ1-5, is as follows: DAMVIQNPRYQVTQFGKPVTLSCSQTLNHNVMYWYQQKSSQAPKLLFHYYDKDFNNEADTPDNFQSRRPNTSFCFLDIRSPGLGDTAMYLCATSRPGQLNQPQHFGDGTRLSIL.

V usage is TRBV9 and J usage is TRBJ1-2; TRBD1 matches at 8 bases. Trimming removed 6 bases from V and 3 bases from J; junction bases left unmatched: 4. Germline CDR1 SGDLS, CDR2 YYNGEE. CDR3 size: 13 residues. The DNA for the CDR3 is TGTGCCAGCACCACGGGACAGGACTATGGCTACACCTTC. Its protein product is CASTTGQDYGYTF. The variable domain in full, with the rest retrieved from reference TRBV9 and TRBJ1-2, is DSGVTQTPKHLITATGQRVTLRCSPRSGDLSVYWYQQSLDQGLQFLIQYYNGEERAKGNILERFSAQQFPDLHSELNLSSLELGDSALYFCASTTGQDYGYTFGSGTRLTVV.

This rearrangement joins TRBV11-1 to TRBJ2-5; D is possibly TRBD1 or TRBD2 (5 bases each). V lost 4 bases, J lost 2 bases, and 8 bases lay in between. The CDR3 loop spans 13 amino acids. The germline CDR1 and CDR2 sequences are SGHAT and FQDESV (reference sequence). This chain's CDR3 is CASSWDGQETQYF. In DNA form, the CDR3 reads TGTGCCAGCAGCTGGGACGGTCAAGAGACCCAGTACTTC.